This is a list of T cell receptor beta chains from one sample in a study of shared clonotypes between healthy human individuals. Using immunoSEQ multiplex PCR, the repertoire was profiled, and TCRdb retains in-frame clones only, with some absent. The table shows some 300,000 clones, with 70% to 75% occurring only once. The sample consisted of memory CD4+ T cells sorted from blood. Source of these receptors: a young man in good health. Both conserved end residues are part of each CDR3. D genes are given only for firm matches. Only part of the rows carry a size: once, few, many, or a class if the clone is expanded.

.	TRBV23-1	.	TRBJ1-1	CASSQYTDYTEAFF	TGCGCCAGCAGTCAATATACAGACTACACTGAAGCTTTCTTT
TRBD1	TRBV30	.	TRBJ1-3	CARTTGGAGNTIYF	TGTGCCCGGACTACAGGGGGAGCTGGAAACACCATATATTTT
.	TRBV5-1	.	TRBJ2-2	CASSLIGNTGELFF	TGCGCCAGCAGCTTGATAGGAAACACCGGGGAGCTGTTTTTT
.	TRBV7-6	.	TRBJ2-1	CASSRGRDPAYNEQFF	TGTGCCAGCAGCCGGGGCAGGGACCCTGCCTACAATGAGCAGTTCTTC
.	TRBV19	.	TRBJ2-1	CASSPKGLGDYNEQFF	TGTGCCAGTAGTCCGAAGGGTCTCGGGGATTACAATGAGCAGTTCTTC
.	TRBV5-1	.	TRBJ2-2	CASSIGGLNTGELFF	TGCGCCAGCAGCATTGGGGGTCTCAATACCGGGGAGCTGTTTTTT
.	TRBV29-1	.	TRBJ2-3	CSVDMATDTQYF	TGCAGCGTTGATATGGCCACAGATACGCAGTATTTT
TRBD1	TRBV7-8	many	TRBJ2-2	CASSLGSTGYTGELFF	TGTGCCAGCAGCTTAGGCTCGACAGGGTACACCGGGGAGCTGTTTTTT
.	TRBV11-3	.	TRBJ2-1	CASSLSASSYNEQFF	TGTGCCAGCAGCCTTAGCGCTAGCTCCTACAATGAGCAGTTCTTC
TRBD1	TRBV14	.	TRBJ2-7	CASSQDVGTGVYEQYF	TGTGCCAGCAGCCAAGATGTAGGGACAGGGGTTTACGAGCAGTACTTC
.	TRBV2	.	TRBJ1-4	CATRSGTGEKLFF	TGTGCCACAAGGTCCGGGACGGGTGAAAAACTGTTTTTT
.	TRBV7-3	.	TRBJ2-2	CASSFRGANTGELFF	TGTGCCAGCAGCTTTCGTGGCGCGAACACCGGGGAGCTGTTTTTT
TRBD2	TRBV18	.	TRBJ2-5	CASSPPTLLAGGPYQETQYF	TGTGCCAGCTCACCACCAACGTTACTAGCGGGAGGGCCCTACCAAGAGACCCAGTACTTC
.	TRBV1	.	TRBJ2-3	CTSSQNDRANNEGDTQYF	TGCACCAGCAGCCAGAACGACAGGGCTAATAACGAAGGAGATACGCAGTATTTT
TRBD2	TRBV10-3	medium-sized	TRBJ2-7	CAISLAGTSGSYEQYF	TGTGCCATCAGCTTAGCCGGGACTAGCGGGAGTTACGAGCAGTACTTC
TRBD2	TRBV6-1	.	TRBJ2-1	CASRGDYSDLVF	TGTGCCAGCAGGGGGGACTACTCTGACCTTGTCTTC
.	TRBV10-3	.	TRBJ1-1	CAISEGQGTEAFF	TGTGCCATCAGTGAGGGGCAGGGGACTGAAGCTTTCTTT
.	TRBV6-1	.	TRBJ2-7	CASSADRTGEQYF	TGTGCCAGCAGCGCGGACAGAACGGGCGAGCAGTACTTC
.	TRBV20-1	.	TRBJ1-1	CLLGQNTEAFF	TGCCTCCTCGGACAGAACACTGAAGCTTTCTTT
.	TRBV5-1	once	TRBJ2-7	CASSRTTSYEQYF	TGCGCCAGCAGCCGGACTACCTCCTACGAGCAGTACTTC
.	TRBV4-3	.	TRBJ2-7	CASSQDHGTYEQYF	TGCGCCAGCAGCCAAGATCACGGGACCTACGAGCAGTACTTC
.	TRBV7-3	.	TRBJ2-5	CASSLGGRGQETQYF	TGTGCCAGCAGCTTAGGGGGCCGGGGCCAAGAGACCCAGTACTTC
TRBD1	TRBV19	.	TRBJ2-5	CASSTGQGIQETQYF	TGTGCCAGTAGTACTGGACAGGGTATCCAAGAGACCCAGTACTTC
TRBD1	TRBV5-5	.	TRBJ2-7	CASSLVPRTGGGYEQYF	TGTGCCAGCAGCTTGGTTCCCCGGACAGGGGGGGGTTACGAGCAGTACTTC
.	TRBV6-1	.	TRBJ2-7	CASSEGRRYEQYF	TGTGCCAGCAGTGAAGGCAGGAGGTACGAGCAGTACTTC
.	TRBV7-9	once	TRBJ1-2	CASSLGWGYGYTF	TGTGCCAGCAGCTTAGGCTGGGGCTATGGCTACACCTTC
TRBD2	TRBV14	.	TRBJ2-7	CASSQVDGRARNEQYF	TGTGCCAGCAGCCAAGTGGACGGGAGGGCTAGGAACGAGCAGTACTTC
.	TRBV27	.	TRBJ2-7	CATGREYEQYF	TGTGCCACCGGGCGAGAGTACGAGCAGTACTTC
.	TRBV10-3	many	TRBJ2-6	CAIYGANVLTF	TGTGCCATCTATGGGGCCAACGTCCTGACTTTC
.	TRBV5-1	once	TRBJ2-5	CASSFQAPGRETQYF	TGCGCCAGCAGCTTCCAGGCCCCAGGGAGGGAGACCCAGTACTTC
.	TRBV5-1	.	TRBJ2-3	CASSLGSLLDTQYF	TGCGCCAGCAGCTTGGGATCCCTTTTGGATACGCAGTATTTT
.	TRBV6-6	.	TRBJ1-6	CASRSTESSYNSPLHF	TGTGCCAGCAGATCGACAGAAAGCTCCTATAATTCACCCCTCCACTTT
.	TRBV19	many	TRBJ2-3	CASSVGIRTDTQYF	TGTGCCAGTAGTGTAGGCATTCGCACAGATACGCAGTATTTT
.	TRBV30	.	TRBJ1-5	CAWTTGQLFGPQHF	TGTGCCTGGACCACCGGACAGTTATTTGGTCCCCAGCATTTT
.	TRBV5-1	.	TRBJ2-7	CASSPGGGTYEQYF	TGCGCCAGCAGCCCGGGCGGCGGGACCTACGAGCAGTACTTC
.	TRBV2	.	TRBJ1-3	CADSPGVTAGNTIYF	TGTGCCGACAGCCCGGGGGTAACTGCTGGAAACACCATATATTTT
.	TRBV28	once	TRBJ1-4	CASSLPMEKLFF	TGTGCCAGCAGTTTACCTATGGAAAAACTGTTTTTT
TRBD1	TRBV29-1	.	TRBJ2-7	CSAADRVPYEQYF	TGCAGCGCCGCGGACAGGGTGCCCTACGAGCAGTACTTC